Following are 14 T cell receptor beta chains from one sample sequenced in a study of post-analysis software for immune sequencing data. Findings and limits, study-wide: The study found TRBV5-6, TRBV5-1 and TRBV20-1 among roughly 5 TRBV segments more frequent in patients than controls.

TCR beta libraries were prepared from cDNA with unique molecular identifiers. TCRdb redid the calling of the PCR reads with MiXCR, one entry per CDR3 protein. The sample consists of some 890,000 distinct CDR3 sequences, 53% of them appearing once. Their specific antigens are unknown. The source material was blood. Receptor source: a girl aged 5-17 years with multiple sclerosis.

The chain has TRBV5-1 and TRBJ2-6; D unresolved. Germline values: CDR1 SGHRS, CDR2 YFSETQ. The CDR3 is 16 residues long. Trimming took 7 bases from V and 4 from J, leaving 18 bases between them. The CDR3 region is CASGPSRPSGANVLTF. The CDR3 DNA reads as TGCGCCAGCGGCCCCTCTAGGCCTTCAGGGGCCAACGTCCTGACTTTC.

The chain combines TRBV12-3 or TRBV12-4 with TRBJ2-4, with D perhaps TRBD2 (6 bases). The CDR3 is 15 amino acids. Trimming pared 6 bases from V and 11 bases from J, leaving 23 bases between. The CDR3 DNA reads as TGTGCCAGCAGCCGGTCGGGGAGTTCGAGCGGGTTTCAGTACTTC. Encoded protein: CASSRSGSSSGFQYF.

In nucleotides, the CDR3 is TGTGCCAGCGTCGGGACTAGCGGGGGGAACGAGCAGTACTTC. Its translation: CASVGTSGGNEQYF. This chain connects TRBV2 to TRBJ2-7, with 15 bases lining up with TRBD2. The CDR3 is 14 amino acids. V dropped 8 bases and J dropped 5; count of bases not matched to a gene: 4. Germline CDR1 reads SNHLY; CDR2 reads FYNNEI. Based on the CDR3 plus reference TRBV2 and TRBJ2-7, the full variable domain is EPEVTQTPSHQVTQMGQEVILRCVPISNHLYFYWYRQILGQKVEFLVSFYNNEISEKSEIFDDQFSVERPDGSNFTLKIRSTKLEDSAMYFCASVGTSGGNEQYFGPGTRLTVT.

The chain uses TRBV25-1 and TRBJ1-2; D might be TRBD1 (5 bases). The CDR3 runs 13 residues. Germline CDR1 is MGHDK and CDR2 is SYGVNS. Trimming took 1 base from V and 7 from J, leaving 10 bases between them. The CDR3 region is CASSESGVVGYTF. The CDR3 DNA sequence: TGTGCCAGCAGTGAATCGGGGGTCGTTGGCTACACCTTC.

The chain uses TRBV27 and TRBJ1-2; 7 bases are a match to TRBD1. The V gene's germline CDR1 is MNHEY and CDR2 SMNVEV (reference sequence). With V trimmed by 5 bases and J by 6 bases, 9 bases remained unmatched. This CDR3 spans 14 amino acids. CDR3 bases: TGTGCCAGCAGTCCACACGGGACAGCTGATGGCTACACCTTC. Protein product: CASSPHGTADGYTF.

This chain joins TRBV5-1 and TRBJ2-4, with D possibly matching TRBD2 (5 bases). CDR3 length equals 17 residues. Per the germline V gene, CDR1 is SGHRS and CDR2 is YFSETQ. The germline V and J ends were trimmed by 3 bases and 0 bases, with 16 bases remaining between them. The CDR3 loop reads CASSWKDCQLAKNIQYF. In DNA form, the CDR3 reads TGCGCCAGCAGCTGGAAGGACTGCCAACTAGCCAAAAACATTCAGTACTTC.

As for this clonotype: A read error may explain this, as a much larger clone is one base away. The V call is TRBV29-1, the J call TRBJ2-3; D is undetermined. Between the trimmed V and J ends, which lost 5 bases and 3 bases, there was a span of 3 bases. The CDR3 runs 10 residues. CDR1 and CDR2 (germline): SQVTM, ANQGSEA. The CDR3 coding sequence is TGCAGCGTTCGGACAGATACGCAGTATTTT. Translation: CSVRTDTQYF.

The J gene is TRBJ2-1, the V gene TRBV5-1, with 7 bases that match TRBD2. The CDR3 runs 13 residues. Germline assignment: CDR1 SGHRS and CDR2 YFSETQ. V dropped 1 base and J dropped 12; count of bases not matched to a gene: 7. Here the CDR3 reads CASSLHGLGTQFF. In DNA, the CDR3 is TGCGCCAGCAGCTTGCACGGACTAGGGACGCAGTTCTTC.

This sequence joins TRBV29-1 and TRBJ2-3, with D possibly matching TRBD1 (6 bases). The germline CDR1 and CDR2 sequences are SQVTM and ANQGSEA. CDR3 length: 14 amino acids. Trimming shortened V by 7 bases and J by 6 bases, and 20 bases separated the two germline ends. CDR3 protein: CSAPGVRRSDTQYF. CDR3 nucleotide sequence: TGCAGCGCTCCAGGGGTACGACGGTCGGATACGCAGTATTTT.

The chain employs TRBV5-1 and TRBJ2-1; possibly TRBD1 for D (5 bases). CDR1 is SGHRS, CDR2 YFSETQ, per germline. CDR3 size: 14 residues. Trimming took 6 bases from V and 6 from J, leaving 16 bases between them. This CDR3 reads CASTRTTPSNEQFF. In nucleotides, the CDR3 is TGCGCCAGCACCCGGACAACTCCATCCAATGAGCAGTTCTTC. The full variable domain, its missing parts supplied by reference TRBV5-1 and TRBJ2-1, is KAGVTQTPRYLIKTRGQQVTLSCSPISGHRSVSWYQQTPGQGLQFLFEYFSETQRNKGNFPGRFSGRQFSNSRSEMNVSTLELGDSALYLCASTRTTPSNEQFFGPGTRLTVL.

The chain combines TRBV7-9 with TRBJ2-3; D remains unclear. Between the trimmed V and J ends, which lost 2 bases and 4 bases, there was a span of 4 bases. Per germline, CDR1 SEHNR and CDR2 FQNEAQ (reference sequence). The CDR3 is 12 residues long. The CDR3 loop reads CASSLNPDTQYF. The CDR3 DNA sequence: TGTGCCAGCAGCTTAAACCCAGATACGCAGTATTTT.

V and J are TRBV6-6 and TRBJ2-7, with D uncertain. Germline CDR1 is MNHNY and CDR2 is SVGAGI (reference sequence). V lost 2 bases and J 2 bases, leaving 10 bases between the germline ends. This CDR3 comprises 14 residues. The CDR3 bases are TGTGCCAGCAGTTACGCTAAGGACGCCTACGAGCAGTACTTC. Encoded protein: CASSYAKDAYEQYF.

The CDR3: CASSQVGGRDTEAFF. DNA of the CDR3: TGCGCCAGCAGCCAAGTAGGGGGACGGGACACTGAAGCTTTCTTT. J is TRBJ1-1 and V is TRBV4-1; the D gene is possibly TRBD1 (6 bases). This CDR3 is built from 15 residues. Germline-derived CDR1 and CDR2 are MGHRA and YSYEKL. Trimming took off 1 base at V and 3 bases at J, with 12 bases between the two ends.

The gene calls are TRBV12-3 or TRBV12-4 and TRBJ1-2; 11 bases match TRBD1. V lost 3 bases to trimming and J lost 8 bases; unmatched junction nucleotides: 5. CDR3 size: 14 residues. The CDR3 DNA follows: TGTGCCAGCAGTTTGGGGACAGGGGGTAAGGGCTACACCTTC. It encodes CASSLGTGGKGYTF.